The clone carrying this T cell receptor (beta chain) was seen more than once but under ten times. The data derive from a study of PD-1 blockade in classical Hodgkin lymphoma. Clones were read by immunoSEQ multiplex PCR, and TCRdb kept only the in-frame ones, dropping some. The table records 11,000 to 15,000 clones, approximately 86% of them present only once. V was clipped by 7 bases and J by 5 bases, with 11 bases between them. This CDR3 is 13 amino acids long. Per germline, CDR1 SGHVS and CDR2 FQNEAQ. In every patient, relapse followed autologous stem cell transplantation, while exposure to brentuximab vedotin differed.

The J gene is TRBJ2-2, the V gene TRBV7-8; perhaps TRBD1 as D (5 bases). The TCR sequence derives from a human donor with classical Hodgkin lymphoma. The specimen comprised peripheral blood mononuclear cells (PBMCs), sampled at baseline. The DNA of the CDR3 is TGTGCCAGCAATTGGGGCGATACCGGGGAGCTGTTTTTT. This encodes CASNWGDTGELFF.